This TCR beta chain was sequenced in a study of Ad26.COV2.S vaccination and SARS-CoV-2 variants. Repertoires were generated with immunoSEQ multiplex PCR, while TCRdb's copy carries only in-frame clones and drops some. The table includes a few hundred thousand clones, around 90% detected once. The table lists this clone with a few counts. This sample's treatment: around 19 received Ad26.COV2.S at low or high dose, single or two shots; 5 received placebo; per-sample allocation not given. Samples came from day 63 after the first vaccine or placebo injection. The CDR3 length is 11 residues. With 5 bases removed from V and 7 bases from J, the gap between germline ends came to 8 bases. Per the germline V gene, CDR1 is SEHNR and CDR2 is FQNEAQ (reference sequence).

The sequence was obtained from a person between 18 and 59 years old who received the Ad26.COV2.S COVID-19 vaccine or a placebo. Source: peripheral blood, taken in a trial of Ad26.COV2.S vaccine versus placebo. V gene TRBV7-9 combines with J gene TRBJ1-2; D is unclear. The CDR3 region is CASSPGVGYTF. The CDR3 coding sequence is TGTGCCAGCAGCCCGGGAGTTGGCTACACCTTC.